This entry lists 21 T cell receptor beta chains sequenced from one sample in a study of T-cell reconstitution after alpha-beta-depleted transplantation in children. Preparing the TCRbeta library involved the use of unique molecular identifiers. A single record per CDR3 protein comes from TCRdb applying MiXCR to the PCR reads. This sample has roughly 300,000 distinct CDR3 sequences; around 9.6% occur once, and the top ten carry 10%. The starting material was PBMCs from the stem cell graft donor, obtained from the stem cell graft. Receptors originate from a human donor who donated a stem cell graft to a child with SCID.

V gene TRBV11-2 combines with J gene TRBJ1-2; D may be TRBD1 (5 bases). The CDR3 covers 14 residues. Germline V gene sequence: CDR1 SGHAT, CDR2 FQNNGV. The germline V and J ends were trimmed by 4 bases and 3 bases, with 12 bases remaining between them. The CDR3 coding sequence is TGTGCCAGCAGCTCCACCGGCAGGGACTATGGCTACACCTTC. Translating it yields CASSSTGRDYGYTF.

This rearrangement joins TRBV2 to TRBJ2-3, with D maybe TRBD2 (6 bases). V was cut by 9 bases and J by 4 bases, with 17 bases left in between. The germline V gene has CDR1 SNHLY and CDR2 FYNNEI. There are 14 residues in the CDR3. CDR3 sequence reads: CARSIDWRADTQYF. CDR3 nucleotides: TGTGCCAGGAGTATTGACTGGAGGGCAGATACGCAGTATTTT.

This clonotype was detected ten times or more. The V call is TRBV7-6, the J call TRBJ2-2; a possible D gene is TRBD2 (6 bases). Per germline, CDR1 SGHVS and CDR2 FNYEAQ. Trimming removed 6 bases at V and 5 bases at J, with 10 bases between. This CDR3 has 13 amino acids. CDR3 DNA sequence: TGTGCCAGCAGGGGTAGCGGTACCGGGGAGCTGTTTTTT. It translates to CASRGSGTGELFF.

V gene TRBV12-3 or TRBV12-4 combines with J gene TRBJ1-4, with a tentative D call TRBD1 (5 bases). V dropped 8 bases and J dropped 8 bases, with 21 bases sitting between them. This CDR3 has 15 amino acids. CDR3 sequence (DNA): TGTGCCAGCGGACCACGGACGGTTGGGGCGGAAAAACTGTTTTTT. It translates to CASGPRTVGAEKLFF.

This clonotype was detected only a few times. This chain uses TRBV3-1 with TRBJ1-1, with D perhaps matching TRBD1 (5 bases). The V gene's germline CDR1 is LGHDT and CDR2 YNNKEL (reference sequence). The V end lost 2 bases, the J end lost 0 bases, and 13 bases lay between the germline ends. The CDR3 is made up of 16 amino acids. CDR3 nucleotides: TGTGCCAGCAGCCAACTGGGGGGGGAGATGAACACTGAAGCTTTCTTT. Translated, it gives CASSQLGGEMNTEAFF. Based on the CDR3 plus reference TRBV3-1 and TRBJ1-1, the full variable domain is DTAVSQTPKYLVTQMGNDKSIKCEQNLGHDTMYWYKQDSKKFLKIMFSYNNKELIINETVPNRFSPKSPDKAHLNLHINSLELGDSAVYFCASSQLGGEMNTEAFFGQGTRLTVV.

This sequence joins TRBV7-9 and TRBJ2-1; weak D call: TRBD1 (6 bases). Germline V lookup: CDR1 SEHNR, CDR2 FQNEAQ (reference sequence). This CDR3 is built from 16 residues. Trimming pared 5 bases from V and 2 bases from J, leaving 16 bases between. This chain's CDR3 is CASSPPGQSTYNEQFF. For the CDR3, the DNA is TGTGCCAGCAGCCCGCCAGGACAGTCCACCTACAATGAGCAGTTCTTC.

This clonotype was detected only a few times. This chain links TRBV6-4 with TRBJ2-3; 8 bases agree with TRBD2. CDR1 and CDR2 from the germline V gene are MRHNA and SNTAGT. The CDR3 extends over 16 amino acids. V shed 3 bases and J 2 bases; nucleotides not matched to a gene: 7. This chain's CDR3 is CASSEQSAGDTDTQYF. The DNA of the CDR3 is TGTGCCAGCAGTGAACAGTCAGCGGGGGACACAGATACGCAGTATTTT.

This chain links TRBV7-9 with TRBJ2-7, with a weak D call TRBD1 (6 bases). V shed 1 base and J shed 3 bases, with 10 bases lying between them. The germline V gene has CDR1 SEHNR and CDR2 FQNEAQ (reference sequence). The CDR3 is 14 residues long. Written as DNA, the CDR3 is TGTGCCAGCAGCTTAGGGGACACCAACTACGAGCAGTACTTC. Encoded protein: CASSLGDTNYEQYF.

The chain combines TRBV20-1 with TRBJ1-1; D perhaps matches TRBD1 (5 bases). V lost 6 bases and J lost 4, with 15 bases in between. Germline lookup yields CDR1 DFQATT and CDR2 SNEGSKA (reference sequence). The CDR3 runs to 13 residues. CDR3 sequence: CSARNGAGTEAFF. DNA of the CDR3: TGCAGTGCCAGGAATGGGGCGGGCACTGAAGCTTTCTTT.

The chain combines TRBV29-1 with TRBJ1-2; 9 nucleotides align to TRBD1. Losses at the gene ends were 6 bases for V and 6 bases for J; bases not matched to a gene: 2. CDR1 and CDR2 (germline): SQVTM, ANQGSEA. The CDR3 runs 11 residues. The chain's CDR3 is CSVRQGDGYTF. CDR3 DNA: TGCAGCGTGCGACAGGGGGATGGCTACACCTTC.

This chain links TRBV6-5 with TRBJ1-2; D is unclear. Germline V CDR1 and CDR2: MNHEY, SVGAGI. Trimming removed 5 bases from V and 4 bases from J, with 20 bases in between. The CDR3 spans 16 residues. The CDR3 DNA reads as TGTGCCAGCAGTACCGATAGATCGGGGATAGTCTATGGCTACACCTTC. Protein: CASSTDRSGIVYGYTF.

This clonotype has only one observation. The gene calls are TRBV7-8 and TRBJ2-2; D is perhaps TRBD2 (7 bases). CDR3 size: 17 residues. Between the trimmed V and J ends, which lost 2 bases and 4 bases, there was a span of 17 bases. Per the germline V gene, CDR1 is SGHVS and CDR2 is FQNEAQ. The CDR3: CASSLFRGAPSTGELFF. In nucleotides, the CDR3 is TGTGCCAGCAGCTTATTCCGGGGGGCGCCGAGCACCGGGGAGCTGTTTTTT.

This clonotype was seen at least ten times. Here the CDR3 reads CASSQQALTEAFF. The DNA for the CDR3 is TGTGCCAGCAGCCAACAGGCATTGACTGAAGCTTTCTTT. The rearrangement uses TRBV3-1 and TRBJ1-1; no definite D call. Germline V gives CDR1 LGHDT, CDR2 YNNKEL (reference sequence). The CDR3 is made up of 13 amino acids. The V and J ends lost 2 bases and 5 bases respectively, with 9 bases between them.

The chain employs TRBV12-3 or TRBV12-4 and TRBJ2-7; D is possibly TRBD1 (5 bases). The CDR3 contains 16 residues. V was cut by 2 bases and J by 2 bases, with 16 bases left in between. The CDR3, as DNA: TGTGCCAGCAGTTTATCCGGCCCCAGGGTACCCTACGAGCAGTACTTC. The encoded protein is CASSLSGPRVPYEQYF.

This clonotype was observed many times. This chain uses TRBV10-1 with TRBJ2-3; D possibly corresponds to TRBD2 (6 bases). V dropped 5 bases and J dropped 1 base, with 10 bases sitting between them. Germline CDR1 WNHNN, CDR2 SYGVQD (reference sequence). This CDR3 is built from 14 residues. The CDR3 spells CASSSERGTDTQYF. In nucleotides, the CDR3 is TGCGCCAGCAGTAGCGAGCGGGGCACAGATACGCAGTATTTT.

This clonotype was detected a few times. This chain joins TRBV12-3 or TRBV12-4 and TRBJ1-1; TRBD1 aligns across 7 bases. The CDR3 consists of 13 residues. Trimming took 4 bases from V and 4 from J; bases not matched to a gene: 3. Here the CDR3 reads CASSYGDSTEAFF. The CDR3 DNA reads as TGTGCCAGCAGTTATGGGGACAGCACTGAAGCTTTCTTT.

This clonotype was observed at least ten times. The chain recombines TRBV29-1 with TRBJ2-1; possibly TRBD1 for D (6 bases). This CDR3 comprises 14 residues. Germline lookup yields CDR1 SQVTM and CDR2 ANQGSEA. V gave up 7 bases and J gave up 7 bases, with 20 bases separating them. The CDR3 sequence is CSATRQGPDNEQFF. Written as DNA, the CDR3 is TGCAGCGCCACTCGCCAGGGGCCAGATAATGAGCAGTTCTTC.

This clonotype was counted ten times or more. The chain is built from TRBV27 and TRBJ2-5; possibly TRBD2 for D (5 bases). The germline V gene encodes CDR1 MNHEY and CDR2 SMNVEV (reference sequence). Between the trimmed V and J ends, which lost 5 bases and 4 bases, there was a span of 17 bases. The CDR3 consists of 15 residues. The CDR3 here is CASSLGSLASETQYF. The CDR3, as DNA: TGTGCCAGCAGTCTAGGGAGCCTGGCGTCAGAGACCCAGTACTTC.

The rearrangement uses TRBV27 and TRBJ1-1; D unresolved. Germline-derived CDR1 and CDR2 are MNHEY and SMNVEV (reference sequence). The germline V and J ends were trimmed by 1 base and 1 base, with 16 bases remaining between them. There are 17 residues in the CDR3. CDR3 in amino acids: CASSLYSTGSANTEAFF. CDR3 DNA: TGTGCCAGCAGTTTATACTCCACGGGGAGTGCGAACACTGAAGCTTTCTTT.

This clonotype was seen ten or more times. The rearrangement joins TRBV20-1 to TRBJ2-1; 7 nucleotides match TRBD2. V lost 3 bases and J lost 4; bases outside the gene matches: 6. Germline loops: CDR1 DFQATT, CDR2 SNEGSKA (reference sequence). The CDR3 runs 14 residues. CDR3 DNA: TGCAGTGCTAGCCCGGGCGGGGGATACAATGAGCAGTTCTTC. Residues: CSASPGGGYNEQFF.

The V gene is TRBV5-1, the J gene TRBJ2-2; the D gene is possibly TRBD2 (6 bases). The CDR3 contains 15 residues. Looked up from germline, CDR1 is SGHRS and CDR2 is YFSETQ. V lost 3 bases to trimming and J lost 6 bases, with 15 bases between them. CDR3 nucleotide sequence: TGCGCCAGCAGCTCAAGTACTCCGGGGGCCGGGGAGCTGTTTTTT. It codes for CASSSSTPGAGELFF.